Each of the 7 T cell receptor beta chains below was sequenced from the same sample in a study of T cell changes during pregnancy in multiple sclerosis. Assay: immunoSEQ multiplex PCR; the TCRdb copy retains only in-frame clones and omits some. The table shows 54,000 or so clones, with 90% to 95% occurring only once. The sample here was CD4+ T cells from peripheral blood mononuclear cells, taken before pregnancy. These receptors were taken from a female donor with multiple sclerosis, enrolled in a pregnancy study.

The J gene is TRBJ2-2, the V gene TRBV7-9, with 7 bases lining up with TRBD1. CDR1 is SEHNR and CDR2 is FQNEAQ in the germline V gene (reference sequence). The CDR3 contains 16 residues. With V trimmed by 1 base and J by 4 bases, 6 bases remained unmatched. The CDR3 sequence is CASSLGTGFFTGELFF. The CDR3 coding sequence is TGTGCCAGCAGCTTAGGGACAGGATTCTTCACCGGGGAGCTGTTTTTT.

This sequence joins TRBV7-3 and TRBJ1-1; 7 bases are a match to TRBD1. CDR1 and CDR2 from the germline V gene are SGHTA and FQGTGA. J was trimmed by 2 bases and V by 1 base; bases with no gene match: 13. The CDR3 runs 18 residues. The CDR3 sequence: CASSLNPLIDRANTEAFF. CDR3 nucleotide sequence: TGTGCCAGCAGCTTAAACCCCCTCATAGACAGGGCAAACACTGAAGCTTTCTTT.

This chain links TRBV19 with TRBJ2-2, with 10 positions matching TRBD1. J was trimmed by 4 bases and V by 5 bases; bases with no gene match: 4. CDR3 length equals 15 residues. Germline V gene data show CDR1 as LNHDA and CDR2 as SQIVND (reference sequence). The CDR3 DNA reads TGTGCCAGTAGTCCCTGGGACAGGGGCACCGGGGAGCTGTTTTTT. Translating it yields CASSPWDRGTGELFF.

The chain couples TRBV28 to TRBJ1-5, with 7 positions matching TRBD1. Germline loops: CDR1 MDHEN, CDR2 SYDVKM. V was pared by 4 bases and J by 0 bases, with 3 bases of the junction left unmatched. The CDR3 loop spans 15 amino acids. The CDR3 loop is CASSSRQGSNQPQHF. The CDR3 DNA is TGTGCCAGCAGTTCAAGACAGGGTAGCAATCAGCCCCAGCATTTT.

The chain recombines TRBV7-2 with TRBJ2-1; 10 positions match TRBD2. Germline values: CDR1 SGHTA, CDR2 FQGNSA. The CDR3 has 15 amino acids. Unmatched junction bases numbered 6, after V lost 3 bases and J lost 7 bases. The CDR3 is CASSLGLARGNEQFF. The DNA for the CDR3 is TGTGCCAGCAGCTTGGGACTAGCGAGGGGGAATGAGCAGTTCTTC. The whole variable domain, filled in from reference TRBV7-2 and TRBJ2-1, reads GAGVSQSPSNKVTEKGKDVELRCDPISGHTALYWYRQSLGQGLEFLIYFQGNSAPDKSGLPSDRFSAERTGGSVSTLTIQRTQQEDSAVYLCASSLGLARGNEQFFGPGTRLTVL.

The rearrangement joins TRBV5-6 to TRBJ1-1; the match to TRBD1 covers 8 bases. The J segment lost 4 bases and the V segment lost 3 bases, leaving 11 bases of the junction unmatched. The CDR3 is made up of 16 amino acids. Germline CDR1 SGHDT, CDR2 YYEEEE. The CDR3: CASSSGQGGPGTEAFF. In DNA form, the CDR3 reads TGTGCCAGCAGCTCCGGACAGGGAGGTCCTGGCACTGAAGCTTTCTTT.

The chain employs TRBV7-9 and TRBJ2-1; D remains ambiguous. Trimming pared 0 bases from V and 7 bases from J, leaving 10 bases between. The CDR3 is 14 residues long. The germline V gene has CDR1 SEHNR and CDR2 FQNEAQ (reference sequence). CDR3 sequence: CASSLARPPNEQFF. For the CDR3, the DNA is TGTGCCAGCAGCTTAGCGCGGCCCCCAAATGAGCAGTTCTTC.